This TCR beta chain was captured by sequencing in a study of T cell changes during pregnancy in multiple sclerosis. J was trimmed by 5 bases and V by 4 bases; bases with no gene match: 10. The V gene's germline CDR1 is MNHEY and CDR2 SVGAGI. The CDR3 is 16 residues long. Here immunoSEQ multiplex PCR was the method, and the copy in TCRdb shows in-frame clones only, minus some. The sample includes about 15,000 clones, roughly four fifths of them seen just once. The sample here was CD8+ T cells from peripheral blood mononuclear cells, taken after pregnancy. This clonotype was obtained from a female donor in good health, enrolled as a control in a pregnancy study. The V call is TRBV6-5, the J call TRBJ1-4; 7 bases are a match to TRBD1. The CDR3 DNA follows: TGTGCCAGCAGTTCCACAGGGACAGCACCAAATGAAAAACTGTTTTTT. Protein product: CASSSTGTAPNEKLFF.